The text below deals with one TCR beta chain. Its specificity is not known. The sample carries other DNA sequences with the same CDR3. TCRdb's table, derived via immunoSEQ multiplex PCR, lists solely in-frame clones and lacks some. The sample lists 90,000 to 100,000 clones; roughly 90% were seen once. The data stem from a study of T cell responses to AZD1222 COVID-19 vaccine. Study-wide background: Analysis merged second doses at about 4 or about 12 weeks. General study findings and limits: Unmutated variant regions reportedly attract nearly half of all spike-specific TCRs. Donors were chiefly white British, with a greater number of females, and clonal diversity was perhaps underestimated. The repertoires were collected only after the peak T cell response.

The CDR3 extends over 12 amino acids. V was pared by 5 bases and J by 1 base, with 6 bases between. From germline, CDR1 is SQVTM and CDR2 ANQGSEA. Sequences were derived from peripheral blood, sampled on day 0 of AZD1222 vaccination. The clonotype comes from an adult in good health. The chain combines TRBV29-1 with TRBJ1-3; D unresolved. In DNA form, the CDR3 reads TGCAGCGTTCGGGATTCTGGAAACACCATATATTTT. Its protein product is CSVRDSGNTIYF.